Below are 20 T cell receptor beta chains sequenced from a single sample in a study of shared clonotypes between healthy human individuals (dated by TCRdb to about 2020). CD8 naive samples were obtained by positive selection for CCR7 among CD45RO-negative cells, yielding a CD45RA+CCR7+ population from which TemRA cells were excluded. Library preparation employed the immunoSEQ multiplex PCR assay. TCRdb took over this immuneACCESS table, retaining in-frame rearrangements with V and J assigned. Such tables are incomplete; in checked studies, under half of the missing clones stem from an unresolved V gene, and the remainder is unexplained. The sample records fewer than 1 million clones, 90% to 98% of which are singletons. About 0.21% of the sample goes to the ten largest clones. Sequenced input: naive CD8+ T cells sorted from blood. The cell subset or site label, read with the paper, signifies: CD45RA+CCR7+. The origin of the receptors is a man aged 30-40 years in good health.

CDR3 sequence: CASSVVAGDEQFF. The DNA for the CDR3 is TGTGCCAGCAGCGTGGTAGCGGGAGATGAGCAGTTCTTC. The V gene is TRBV11-3, the J gene TRBJ2-1; 9 nucleotides align to TRBD2. V lost 5 bases and J lost 8; bases outside the gene matches: 4. Germline assignment: CDR1 SGHNT and CDR2 YENEEA. This CDR3 region has 13 residues.

This chain connects TRBV27 to TRBJ2-7; 9 bases are shared with TRBD1. CDR3 length equals 14 residues. V lost 6 bases and J lost 0; bases outside the gene matches: 3. Germline values: CDR1 MNHEY, CDR2 SMNVEV (reference sequence). The CDR3 spells CASSRDRVSYEQYF. The CDR3 DNA reads TGTGCCAGCAGCAGGGACAGGGTCTCCTACGAGCAGTACTTC.

J is TRBJ1-1 and V is TRBV6-5; TRBD1 aligns across 9 bases. This CDR3 has 14 residues. The germline V gene has CDR1 MNHEY and CDR2 SVGAGI. The ends lost 7 bases at V and 5 bases at J; junction bases unmatched: 8. CDR3 region: CASITGQGGTEAFF. CDR3 sequence (DNA): TGTGCCAGCATTACGGGACAGGGTGGAACTGAAGCTTTCTTT.

V usage is TRBV7-9 and J usage is TRBJ1-1, with D uncertain. The CDR3 totals 16 residues. With 0 bases removed from V and 0 bases from J, the gap between germline ends came to 11 bases. Germline values: CDR1 SEHNR, CDR2 FQNEAQ (reference sequence). CDR3 DNA: TGTGCCAGCAGCTTAGCTTCCCGGATCTTGAACACTGAAGCTTTCTTT. It codes for CASSLASRILNTEAFF.

This sequence joins TRBV15 and TRBJ2-7, with 9 bases fitting TRBD2. V gave up 0 bases and J gave up 0 bases; unmatched junction bases: 3. The CDR3 loop spans 16 amino acids. CDR1 is LNHNV, CDR2 YYDKDF, per germline (reference sequence). The CDR3 here is CATSRDWTSASYEQYF. The CDR3 DNA sequence: TGTGCCACCAGCAGAGATTGGACTAGCGCCTCCTACGAGCAGTACTTC.

The gene calls are TRBV7-3 and TRBJ2-1; D unclear. The CDR3 totals 12 residues. Germline V lookup: CDR1 SGHTA, CDR2 FQGTGA. V lost 1 base to trimming and J lost 8 bases, with 6 bases between them. The CDR3 loop reads CASSLIPDEQFF. The CDR3 DNA sequence: TGTGCCAGCAGCTTAATTCCAGATGAGCAGTTCTTC. Full variable domain (outside the CDR3, taken from reference TRBV7-3 and TRBJ2-1): GAGVSQTPSNKVTEKGKYVELRCDPISGHTALYWYRQSLGQGPEFLIYFQGTGAADDSGLPNDRFFAVRPEGSVSTLKIQRTERGDSAVYLCASSLIPDEQFFGPGTRLTVL.

A single count supports this clone. The chain uses TRBV6-5 and TRBJ1-1; D is uncertain. The germline V gene has CDR1 MNHEY and CDR2 SVGAGI. Trimming pared 5 bases from V and 3 bases from J, leaving 10 bases between. This CDR3 is 13 amino acids long. The CDR3 nucleotides are TGTGCCAGCAGTCACGACTTATACACTGAAGCTTTCTTT. It specifies CASSHDLYTEAFF.

Only one count was recorded for this clone. The chain links TRBV27 to TRBJ1-5; D unclear. V was cut by 8 bases and J by 0 bases, with 14 bases left in between. The CDR3 sequence is 15 residues long. CDR1 and CDR2 (germline): MNHEY, SMNVEV (reference sequence). This CDR3 reads CASRPWTYSNQPQHF. For the CDR3, the DNA is TGTGCCAGCCGCCCGTGGACCTATAGCAATCAGCCCCAGCATTTT.

V and J are TRBV10-1 and TRBJ2-2; D remains ambiguous. V dropped 4 bases and J dropped 4 bases, with 13 bases sitting between them. This CDR3 has 15 residues. From germline, CDR1 is WNHNN and CDR2 SYGVQD (reference sequence). CDR3 region: CASSGLRPSTGELFF. CDR3 bases: TGCGCCAGCAGTGGGCTAAGACCATCCACCGGGGAGCTGTTTTTT.

CDR3 sequence reads: CASSKLGFRETQYF. For the CDR3, the DNA is TGTGCCAGCAGCAAATTAGGGTTTCGGGAGACCCAGTACTTC. The chain has TRBV21-1 and TRBJ2-5. TRBV21-1 is deemed a pseudogene. CDR3 length: 14 amino acids.

The chain combines TRBV28 with TRBJ2-7, with TRBD2 matching 7 bases. J gave up 0 bases and V 2 bases, and 10 bases lay outside the gene matches. Germline CDR1 MDHEN, CDR2 SYDVKM. The CDR3 is made up of 17 amino acids. The CDR3: CASSLTLSGVSSYEQYF. CDR3 DNA: TGTGCCAGCAGTTTAACTTTAAGCGGGGTGAGCTCCTACGAGCAGTACTTC.

V and J are TRBV9 and TRBJ2-2, with TRBD1 matching 9 bases. The CDR3 extends over 17 amino acids. CDR1 and CDR2 from the germline V gene are SGDLS and YYNGEE. V lost 3 bases to trimming and J lost 2 bases; unmatched junction nucleotides: 8. The CDR3 loop reads CASSAPWDRDNTGELFF. The CDR3 nucleotides are TGTGCCAGCAGCGCGCCGTGGGACAGGGACAACACCGGGGAGCTGTTTTTT.

V gene TRBV5-1 combines with J gene TRBJ2-7, with D uncertain. Per the germline V gene, CDR1 is SGHRS and CDR2 is YFSETQ. V dropped 4 bases and J dropped 3 bases, with 14 bases sitting between them. CDR3 length: 14 amino acids. The CDR3 DNA reads TGCGCCAGCAGCCTCACTATTGGGGACTACGAGCAGTACTTC. Translated, it gives CASSLTIGDYEQYF.

The chain is built from TRBV7-8 and TRBJ2-7; 7 bases are a match to TRBD2. The V gene's germline CDR1 is SGHVS and CDR2 FQNEAQ. V trimming: 5 bases; J trimming: 3 bases; junction bases outside the gene matches: 7. CDR3 length equals 14 residues. The CDR3 DNA reads TGTGCCAGCAGCGAGAGGGAGGGGATCTACGAGCAGTACTTC. This encodes CASSEREGIYEQYF.

The J gene is TRBJ2-1, the V gene TRBV4-3; D gene unclear. Deletions cut 4 bases from V and 0 bases from J, with 10 bases between. This CDR3 has 15 amino acids. The germline V gene encodes CDR1 LGHNA and CDR2 YSLEER. CDR3 protein: CASSLGQSSYNEQFF. CDR3 sequence (DNA): TGCGCCAGCAGCCTAGGGCAAAGCTCCTACAATGAGCAGTTCTTC.

The chain uses TRBV27 and TRBJ2-1; TRBD2 might be the D (6 bases). The CDR3 contains 19 residues. The germline V gene encodes CDR1 MNHEY and CDR2 SMNVEV (reference sequence). Trimming took off 0 bases at V and 1 base at J, with 19 bases between the two ends. The CDR3 DNA follows: TGTGCCAGCAGTTTATCGTTCTCCCCGAGGGGAGGATCCTACAATGAGCAGTTCTTC. Its protein product is CASSLSFSPRGGSYNEQFF.

The CDR3 nucleotides read TGCAGCGTTGATGCGGGGGGACAGACCCAGTACTTC. This encodes CSVDAGGQTQYF. The chain joins TRBV29-1 to TRBJ2-5; 8 nucleotides match TRBD2. Germline-derived CDR1 and CDR2 are SQVTM and ANQGSEA. With V trimmed by 3 bases and J by 6 bases, 3 bases remained unmatched. The CDR3 has 12 amino acids.

With regard to this clone: A junction end diverges from the germline sequence, so it may reflect a read error. The chain links TRBV18 to TRBJ2-7, with TRBD1 matching 10 bases. Germline assignment: CDR1 KGHSH and CDR2 LQKENI. The CDR3 is 15 amino acids. CDR3 amino acids: CASSSPGQGIYEQYF. DNA for the CDR3: TGTGCCAGCTCATCACCGGGACAGGGGATCTACGAGCAGTACTTC. Based on the CDR3 plus reference TRBV18 and TRBJ2-7, the full variable domain is NAGVMQNPRHLVRRRGQEARLRCSPMKGHSHVYWYRQLPEEGLKFMVYLQKENIIDESGMPKERFSAEFPKEGPSILRIQQVVRGDSAAYFCASSSPGQGIYEQYFGPGTRLTVT.

The chain recombines TRBV6-6 with TRBJ2-3; D is undetermined. Germline V gene lookup returns CDR1 MNHNY and CDR2 SVGAGI (reference sequence). The CDR3 covers 12 residues. V was pared by 7 bases and J by 3 bases, with 8 bases between. For the CDR3, the DNA is TGTGCCAGCACCCACAGAACAGATACGCAGTATTTT. Protein product: CASTHRTDTQYF.

This rearrangement joins TRBV15 to TRBJ1-5; a possible D gene is TRBD1 (5 bases). Germline loops: CDR1 LNHNV, CDR2 YYDKDF (reference sequence). This CDR3 comprises 13 residues. V lost 6 bases, J lost 7 bases, and 13 bases lay in between. The CDR3 protein is CATRGRGDQPQHF. The CDR3 nucleotides are TGTGCCACCAGAGGTCGAGGGGACCAGCCCCAGCATTTT.